What follows describes a single T cell receptor beta chain. This sample was taken from a study of blood T cell repertoires in COVID-19. Using immunoSEQ multiplex PCR, the repertoire was profiled, and TCRdb retains in-frame clones only, with some absent. Of roughly 90,000 clones listed, 80% are singletons. Trimming cost V 2 bases and J 10 bases, with 11 bases left between them. The V gene's germline CDR1 is MDHEN and CDR2 SYDVKM. The CDR3 has 12 residues. The receptor comes from a human donor in a cohort sampled during active COVID-19. Sequencing input: peripheral blood. The chain has TRBV28 and TRBJ1-1; D not certain. CDR3 protein: CASSLAWSRAFF. The DNA of the CDR3 is TGTGCCAGCAGTTTAGCTTGGTCTAGAGCTTTCTTT. Looking up the rest from reference TRBV28 and TRBJ1-1 gives the full variable domain: DVKVTQSSRYLVKRTGEKVFLECVQDMDHENMFWYRQDPGLGLRLIYFSYDVKMKEKGDIPEGYSVSREKKERFSLILESASTNQTSMYLCASSLAWSRAFFGQGTRLTVV.